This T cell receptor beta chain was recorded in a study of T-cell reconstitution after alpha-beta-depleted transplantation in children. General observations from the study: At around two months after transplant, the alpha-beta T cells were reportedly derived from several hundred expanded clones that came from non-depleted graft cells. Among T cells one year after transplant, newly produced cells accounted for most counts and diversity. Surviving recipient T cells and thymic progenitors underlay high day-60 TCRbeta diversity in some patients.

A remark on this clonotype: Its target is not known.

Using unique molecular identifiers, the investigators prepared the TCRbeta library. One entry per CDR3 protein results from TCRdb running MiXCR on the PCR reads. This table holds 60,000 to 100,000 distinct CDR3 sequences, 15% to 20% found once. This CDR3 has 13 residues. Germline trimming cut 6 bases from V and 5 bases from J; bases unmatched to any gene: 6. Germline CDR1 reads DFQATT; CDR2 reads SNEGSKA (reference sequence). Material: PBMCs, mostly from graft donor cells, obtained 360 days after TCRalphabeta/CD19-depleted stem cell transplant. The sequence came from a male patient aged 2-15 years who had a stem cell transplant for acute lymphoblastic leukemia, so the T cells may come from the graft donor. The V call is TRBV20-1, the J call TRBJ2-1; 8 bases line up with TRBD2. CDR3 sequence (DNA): TGCAGTGCAATTCGGACTAGCCACAATGAGCAGTTCTTC. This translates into CSAIRTSHNEQFF.